This T cell receptor (beta chain) was sequenced during a study of blood T cells in healthy people across ages. Background on the study: Template switching captured about one barcoded beta molecule per two T cells.

A second 7 to 11 cycle PCR used barcoded and J-beta primers. TCRdb re-derived calls from the 5' RACE reads in MiXCR, one entry per CDR3 protein. Among about 1.5 million distinct CDR3 sequences listed, approximately 39% were seen once. The TCR was taken from a woman aged 18-35 years in good health. The material sequenced was blood.

CDR3 amino acids: CAISEWDQPRHEQFF. CDR3 DNA sequence: TGTGCCATCAGTGAGTGGGACCAACCTCGGCATGAGCAGTTCTTC. J is TRBJ2-1 and V is TRBV10-3; either TRBD1 or TRBD2 may supply D (5 bases each). V was trimmed by 1 base and J by 8 bases, leaving 15 bases between them. The CDR3 sequence is 15 residues long. Per germline, CDR1 ENHRY and CDR2 SYGVKD.